Below, 31 T cell receptor beta chains from the same sample are listed, as sequenced in a study of T cell responses to AZD1222 COVID-19 vaccine. Generated by immunoSEQ multiplex PCR, the TCRdb table keeps only in-frame clones and is missing some. The sample contains tens of thousands of clones, approximately 86% of which appear only once. Sample: peripheral blood, taken 28 days after the second AZD1222 dose. All receptors come from an adult who received the AZD1222 COVID-19 vaccine.

The chain carries TRBV30 and TRBJ1-3; D is unresolved. V gave up 2 bases and J gave up 4 bases, with 3 bases separating them. The germline V gene has CDR1 GTSNPN and CDR2 SVGIG (reference sequence). The CDR3 is 11 amino acids. As DNA, the CDR3 is TGTGCCTGGAGTACCGGAAACACCATATATTTT. It specifies CAWSTGNTIYF.

The chain uses TRBV6-5 and TRBJ1-2; 8 bases agree with TRBD1. Germline assignment: CDR1 MNHEY and CDR2 SVGAGI. V was pared by 6 bases and J by 4 bases, with 7 bases of the junction left unmatched. The CDR3 is 14 residues long. CDR3 amino acids: CASSKLTGGYGYTF. In DNA, the CDR3 is TGTGCCAGCAGCAAACTCACAGGGGGCTATGGCTACACCTTC.

This sequence joins TRBV28 and TRBJ2-7; unclear D gene. CDR1 and CDR2 (germline): MDHEN, SYDVKM. The V end lost 6 bases, the J end lost 3 bases, and 6 bases lay between the germline ends. The CDR3 is made up of 11 amino acids. The CDR3 coding sequence is TGTGCCAGCAGCCCTAACTACGAGCAGTACTTC. Its protein product is CASSPNYEQYF.

V usage is TRBV6-1 and J usage is TRBJ1-6; D not resolved. The V gene lost 0 bases and the J gene lost 0 bases, with 12 bases spanning the gap. The CDR3 spans 18 residues. Germline assignment: CDR1 MNHNS and CDR2 SASEGT. The CDR3 DNA is TGTGCCAGCAGTGAAGCAAGGATGGCGAGCTCCTATAATTCACCCCTCCACTTT. Translated, it gives CASSEARMASSYNSPLHF.

In this sample, this clone turned up once. The V and J genes are TRBV16 and TRBJ1-3; maybe TRBD1 (5 bases). This CDR3 contains 16 residues. Germline V lookup: CDR1 KGHSY, CDR2 FQNENV. V shed 4 bases and J shed 0 bases, with 13 bases lying between them. The CDR3 protein is CASSPFGHFSGNTIYF. For the CDR3, the DNA is TGTGCCAGCAGCCCATTCGGACACTTCTCTGGAAACACCATATATTTT.

This clone was counted once. The J gene is TRBJ2-7, the V gene TRBV7-2, with TRBD1 matching over 7 bases. The CDR3 has 14 residues. Germline CDR1 and CDR2: SGHTA and FQGNSA. Germline trimming cut 5 bases from V and 1 base from J; bases unmatched to any gene: 5. DNA for the CDR3: TGTGCCAGCAGCCCAGGACAGGCGTCCTACGAGCAGTACTTC. As protein: CASSPGQASYEQYF.

CDR3 in amino acids: CASSFRESSYNEQFF. The CDR3 nucleotides are TGTGCCAGCAGCTTTCGCGAGAGCTCCTACAATGAGCAGTTCTTC. The chain combines TRBV7-2 with TRBJ2-1; D ambiguous. This CDR3 comprises 15 residues. Between the trimmed V and J ends, which lost 3 bases and 0 bases, there was a span of 9 bases. Germline V gives CDR1 SGHTA, CDR2 FQGNSA.

The chain links TRBV2 to TRBJ1-5; D unresolved. Trimming removed 0 bases from V and 7 bases from J, with 16 bases in between. This CDR3 region has 16 residues. Germline CDR1 reads SNHLY; CDR2 reads FYNNEI. CDR3 nucleotides: TGTGCCAGCAGTGAAGCGCTCCTTGGGGAGGGCCAGCCCCAGCATTTT. Translation gives CASSEALLGEGQPQHF.

V is TRBV24-1 and J is TRBJ1-5, with a weak D call TRBD1 (6 bases). The CDR3 is 14 amino acids. Germline V CDR1 and CDR2: KGHDR, SFDVKD. V lost 8 bases and J 2 bases, leaving 12 bases between the germline ends. The CDR3 is CATKQGGGNQPQHF. The CDR3 DNA reads as TGTGCCACCAAACAGGGAGGGGGCAATCAGCCCCAGCATTTT.

This clone was observed once. This chain links TRBV30 with TRBJ1-6; tentatively, D is TRBD1 (5 bases). The CDR3 totals 13 residues. CDR1 GTSNPN and CDR2 SVGIG come from the germline V gene (reference sequence). Trimming left V 4 bases short and J 9 bases short, with 13 bases between. As DNA, the CDR3 is TGTGCCTGGAAGGCGCAGGGCGGTTCACCCCTCCACTTT. Its protein product is CAWKAQGGSPLHF.

The chain links TRBV6-2 or TRBV6-3 to TRBJ1-5; 8 nucleotides agree with TRBD1. Germline V lookup: CDR1 MNHEY, CDR2 SVGEGT. Unmatched junction bases numbered 5, after V lost 0 bases and J lost 4 bases. The CDR3 consists of 16 residues. The CDR3, as DNA: TGTGCCAGCAGTTACTCCGGGACAGGACTAAATCAGCCCCAGCATTTT. Translation gives CASSYSGTGLNQPQHF.

The CDR3 here is CASISEGRAGELFF. For the CDR3, the DNA is TGTGCCAGCATTAGCGAGGGGAGGGCCGGGGAGCTGTTTTTT. This chain joins TRBV5-6 and TRBJ2-2; 7 bases map to TRBD2. The CDR3 contains 14 residues. With V trimmed by 6 bases and J by 6 bases, 8 bases remained unmatched. The germline CDR1 and CDR2 sequences are SGHDT and YYEEEE.

The chain couples TRBV11-3 to TRBJ2-4; D perhaps matches TRBD2 (5 bases). The CDR3 covers 14 residues. Trimming removed 1 base at V and 7 bases at J, with 11 bases between. CDR1 is SGHNT and CDR2 is YENEEA in the germline V gene. The CDR3 coding sequence is TGTGCCAGCAGCTTAGGAGGGAGCGGTAACATTCAGTACTTC. Translation: CASSLGGSGNIQYF.

V gene TRBV7-9 combines with J gene TRBJ2-1, with 8 bases lining up with TRBD2. CDR1 and CDR2 (germline): SEHNR, FQNEAQ (reference sequence). The CDR3 is made up of 15 amino acids. J lost 0 bases, V lost 5 bases, and 3 bases had no gene match. This chain's CDR3 is CASSPRGGSYNEQFF. DNA of the CDR3: TGTGCCAGCAGCCCCCGGGGGGGCTCCTACAATGAGCAGTTCTTC.

In DNA, the CDR3 is TGTGCCAGCAGTGTTCTAAGCGAAAAACTGTTTTTT. It codes for CASSVLSEKLFF. The chain links TRBV28 to TRBJ1-4; D call uncertain. Trimming took off 5 bases at V and 8 bases at J, with 9 bases between the two ends. Germline V CDR1 and CDR2: MDHEN, SYDVKM. The CDR3 is 12 amino acids. Full variable domain (rest looked up from reference TRBV28 and TRBJ1-4): DVKVTQSSRYLVKRTGEKVFLECVQDMDHENMFWYRQDPGLGLRLIYFSYDVKMKEKGDIPEGYSVSREKKERFSLILESASTNQTSMYLCASSVLSEKLFFGSGTQLSVL.

The J gene is TRBJ1-3, the V gene TRBV2; D ambiguous. The V and J ends lost 7 bases and 0 bases respectively, with 4 bases between them. Germline CDR1 reads SNHLY; CDR2 reads FYNNEI. CDR3 size: 12 residues. The CDR3 DNA reads TGTGCCAGCATCGGCTCTGGAAACACCATATATTTT. Encoded protein: CASIGSGNTIYF.

The V call is TRBV7-2, the J call TRBJ1-5; D ambiguous. CDR1 is SGHTA, CDR2 FQGNSA, per germline. The CDR3 is made up of 14 amino acids. Deletions cut 5 bases from V and 7 bases from J, with 15 bases between. This CDR3 is CASSPDYDLQPQHF. The DNA for the CDR3 is TGTGCCAGCAGCCCCGACTATGACCTCCAGCCCCAGCATTTT.

V usage is TRBV19 and J usage is TRBJ2-5; D might be TRBD1 (6 bases). The germline V and J ends were trimmed by 3 bases and 3 bases, with 14 bases remaining between them. This CDR3 is built from 15 residues. Per germline, CDR1 LNHDA and CDR2 SQIVND (reference sequence). This CDR3 reads CASSIDTGIEETQYF. The DNA of the CDR3 is TGTGCCAGTAGTATCGATACAGGGATCGAAGAGACCCAGTACTTC.

This chain links TRBV4-3 with TRBJ2-7; the D gene is possibly TRBD2 (5 bases). Trimming removed 4 bases at V and 0 bases at J, with 19 bases between. The CDR3 extends over 17 amino acids. Germline V lookup: CDR1 LGHNA, CDR2 YSLEER. The CDR3 DNA reads as TGCGCCAGCAGCCCCCACTGGACTGCCTTAAACTCCTACGAGCAGTACTTC. Amino acids: CASSPHWTALNSYEQYF.

This clone appeared once. This rearrangement joins TRBV19 to TRBJ1-6; 7 positions match TRBD1. With 7 bases clipped from V and 4 bases from J, the junction kept 4 bases outside the gene matches. The CDR3 has 14 residues. Looked up from germline, CDR1 is LNHDA and CDR2 is SQIVND (reference sequence). CDR3 region: CASKGDRYNSPLHF. CDR3 bases: TGTGCCAGTAAGGGGGACAGATATAATTCACCCCTCCACTTT.

This clone was found once. The chain recombines TRBV28 with TRBJ1-1; D remains unclear. The germline V gene encodes CDR1 MDHEN and CDR2 SYDVKM. The CDR3 runs to 14 residues. V was clipped by 2 bases and J by 2 bases, with 9 bases between them. The CDR3 protein is CASSLIGVNTEAFF. CDR3 DNA: TGTGCCAGCAGTTTAATTGGAGTAAACACTGAAGCTTTCTTT.

This chain uses TRBV5-1 with TRBJ1-4, with 7 bases aligning to TRBD1. V was clipped by 4 bases and J by 5 bases; unmatched bases: 5. Germline V gives CDR1 SGHRS, CDR2 YFSETQ. The length of the CDR3 is 14 residues. CDR3 sequence: CASSTRGFNEKLFF. The DNA for the CDR3 is TGCGCCAGCAGCACCAGGGGGTTCAATGAAAAACTGTTTTTT.

A few counts support this clone. The rearrangement uses TRBV10-3 and TRBJ2-2; a possible D gene is TRBD2 (6 bases). The CDR3 extends over 16 amino acids. CDR1 and CDR2 from the germline V gene are ENHRY and SYGVKD. Deletions cut 6 bases from V and 2 bases from J, with 16 bases between. The CDR3 DNA sequence: TGTGCCATCAGAGCAGTAACCGGGAGTAACACCGGGGAGCTGTTTTTT. Its translation is CAIRAVTGSNTGELFF.

This sequence joins TRBV4-1 and TRBJ1-1; maybe TRBD1 (6 bases). There are 14 residues in the CDR3. The ends were cut back, 0 bases at V and 8 bases at J, with 13 bases in the middle. Per germline, CDR1 MGHRA and CDR2 YSYEKL. The CDR3 region is CASSQDHGGPEAFF. In DNA, the CDR3 is TGCGCCAGCAGCCAAGATCATGGGGGCCCAGAAGCTTTCTTT.

The J gene is TRBJ2-5, the V gene TRBV7-2; D is unresolved. From germline, CDR1 is SGHTA and CDR2 FQGNSA. The CDR3 is 18 amino acids. Trimming cost V 5 bases and J 4 bases, with 26 bases left between them. The CDR3 sequence is CASSPLSRAGAKGETQYF. As DNA, the CDR3 is TGTGCCAGCAGCCCCCTAAGTAGGGCAGGCGCCAAGGGAGAGACCCAGTACTTC.

The chain is built from TRBV4-2 and TRBJ2-1; D may match TRBD1 or TRBD2 (6 bases each). Trimming removed 1 base from V and 6 bases from J, with 19 bases in between. CDR3 length: 17 residues. CDR1 and CDR2 (germline): LGHNA, YNFKEQ. DNA of the CDR3: TGTGCCAGCAGCCAAGGGATAGCGGTAGGAGGGGGCAATGAGCAGTTCTTC. Amino acids: CASSQGIAVGGGNEQFF.

For this clone: The sample has other DNA sequences that encode this CDR3 too. V gene TRBV7-2 combines with J gene TRBJ2-7, with D perhaps TRBD1 (6 bases). CDR1 is SGHTA, CDR2 FQGNSA, per germline. This CDR3 contains 13 residues. The ends were cut back, 3 bases at V and 4 bases at J, with 10 bases in the middle. The CDR3 sequence: CASSLVGTYEQYF. The CDR3 DNA reads TGTGCCAGCAGCTTGGTGGGGACATACGAGCAGTACTTC.

The CDR3 spells CASSFTGSSYEQYF. CDR3 DNA sequence: TGTGCCAGCAGTTTTACAGGGAGCTCCTACGAGCAGTACTTC. V is TRBV27 and J is TRBJ2-7, with D perhaps matching TRBD1 (6 bases). V lost 3 bases and J lost 0, with 9 bases in between. The germline V gene has CDR1 MNHEY and CDR2 SMNVEV (reference sequence). The CDR3 contains 14 residues.

The chain recombines TRBV6-5 with TRBJ2-4, with 7 bases matching TRBD1. CDR3 length: 15 amino acids. V was clipped by 4 bases and J by 0 bases; unmatched bases: 3. The V gene's germline CDR1 is MNHEY and CDR2 SVGAGI. CDR3 residues: CASSSQGVAKNIQYF. Here the CDR3 DNA reads TGTGCCAGCAGTTCCCAGGGGGTAGCCAAAAACATTCAGTACTTC.

This clone was counted once. The chain couples TRBV6-6 to TRBJ1-2; a possible D gene is TRBD1 (5 bases). The length of the CDR3 is 13 residues. Germline loops: CDR1 MNHNY, CDR2 SVGAGI (reference sequence). Trimming stripped 3 bases from V and 6 bases from J, with 11 bases between. CDR3 DNA: TGTGCCAGCAGTTATCGTGCAGGGAATGGCTACACCTTC. It specifies CASSYRAGNGYTF.

Written as DNA, the CDR3 is TGTGCCAGCAGTGAAAGGAGGAGCACTGAAGCTTTCTTT. Protein product: CASSERRSTEAFF. The chain employs TRBV2 and TRBJ1-1; no clear D. This CDR3 spans 13 amino acids. Germline V gene lookup returns CDR1 SNHLY and CDR2 FYNNEI. Trimming took 2 bases from V and 4 from J, leaving 8 bases between them.